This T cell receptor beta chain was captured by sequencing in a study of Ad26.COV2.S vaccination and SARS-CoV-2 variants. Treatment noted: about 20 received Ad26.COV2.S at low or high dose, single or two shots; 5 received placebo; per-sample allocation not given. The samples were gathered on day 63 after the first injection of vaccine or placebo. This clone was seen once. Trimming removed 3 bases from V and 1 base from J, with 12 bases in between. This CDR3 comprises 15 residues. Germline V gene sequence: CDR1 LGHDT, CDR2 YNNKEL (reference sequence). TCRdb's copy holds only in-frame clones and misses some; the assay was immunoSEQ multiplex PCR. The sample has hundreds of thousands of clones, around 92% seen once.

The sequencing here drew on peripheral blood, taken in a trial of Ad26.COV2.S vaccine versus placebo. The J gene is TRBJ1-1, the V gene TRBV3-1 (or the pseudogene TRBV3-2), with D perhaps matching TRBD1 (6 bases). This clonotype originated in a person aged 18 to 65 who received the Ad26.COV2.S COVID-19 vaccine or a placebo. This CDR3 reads CASSHLTGGNTEAFF. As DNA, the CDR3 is TGTGCCAGCAGCCACCTGACAGGTGGGAACACTGAAGCTTTCTTT.